These T cell receptor beta chains were read from a single sample in a study of shared clonotypes between healthy human individuals. TCRdb's copy holds only in-frame clones and misses some; the assay was immunoSEQ multiplex PCR. The sample lists about 1.5 million clones; roughly 96% were seen once. The material sequenced was naive CD4+ T cells sorted from blood. These receptors originate from a man under 40 in good health. The CDR3 runs from the conserved cysteine through the conserved F or W. A D gene is named only where the DNA matches it firmly. Expanded clones are given a class, and other clones once, few, many or no size at all.

d_call clone_size j_call v_call cdr3_nt cdr3_aa
. . TRBJ1-4 TRBV7-9 TGTGCCAGCAGCTTAGTACAGCTAAATGAAAAACTGTTTTTT CASSLVQLNEKLFF
. . TRBJ2-2 TRBV28 TGTGCCAGCAGTTCTGGGGTAACGAACACCGGGGAGCTGTTTTTT CASSSGVTNTGELFF
TRBD2 . TRBJ2-5 TRBV5-1 TGCGCCAGCAGCCTCTCCGGGACTACTGAGGAGACCCAGTACTTC CASSLSGTTEETQYF
. . TRBJ1-4 TRBV28 TGTGCCAGCAGCCGGGCGGGGGTTAGTAATGAAAAACTGTTTTTT CASSRAGVSNEKLFF
. . TRBJ2-3 TRBV7-2 TGTGCCAGCAGCTTAGGGAGGGCGCGTACGCAGTATTTT CASSLGRARTQYF
TRBD2 . TRBJ2-6 TRBV6-1 TGTGCCAGCAGTGACGGACTAGCGACCTTCTCTGGGGCCAACGTCCTGACTTTC CASSDGLATFSGANVLTF
. . TRBJ2-1 TRBV9 TGTGCCAGCAGCGTAGAGGGTAGTCGGGGCAATGAGCAGTTCTTC CASSVEGSRGNEQFF
TRBD2 . TRBJ2-6 TRBV28 TGTGCCAGCAGTTTCGGGAGGGGCCGAACCCTCTCTGGGGCCAACGTCCTGACTTTC CASSFGRGRTLSGANVLTF
. once TRBJ2-1 TRBV11-2 TGTGCCAGCAGCTCCCGTCAAGGGGGGAGTGAGCAGTTCTTC CASSSRQGGSEQFF
. . TRBJ2-1 TRBV5-1 TGCGCCAGCAGCTTAGGTCGACCAGCGAGCTCCTACAATGAGCAGTTCTTC CASSLGRPASSYNEQFF
. . TRBJ2-2 TRBV10-1 TGCGCCAGCAGTTCCATCACCCCCGGGGAGCTGTTTTTT CASSSITPGELFF
TRBD1 . TRBJ1-2 TRBV5-1 TGCGCCAGCAGCTTGGAGCCGGGACAGGTTGGCTACACCTTC CASSLEPGQVGYTF
TRBD2 . TRBJ2-3 TRBV5-1 TGCGCCAGCAGCTTGGCCGTAGGACTAGCTGATACGCAGTATTTT CASSLAVGLADTQYF
TRBD2 . TRBJ2-5 TRBV10-3 TGTGCCATCAGTGAGCCGAAAACGCGGGAGGGCCGAGAGACCCAGTACTTC CAISEPKTREGRETQYF
. . TRBJ1-1 TRBV2 TGTGCCAGCAGTGAATCAGGGGAAGCTTTCTTT CASSESGEAFF
. . TRBJ2-7 TRBV9 TGTGCCAGCAGCGTAGCTGGAGCAGATTACGAGCAGTACTTC CASSVAGADYEQYF